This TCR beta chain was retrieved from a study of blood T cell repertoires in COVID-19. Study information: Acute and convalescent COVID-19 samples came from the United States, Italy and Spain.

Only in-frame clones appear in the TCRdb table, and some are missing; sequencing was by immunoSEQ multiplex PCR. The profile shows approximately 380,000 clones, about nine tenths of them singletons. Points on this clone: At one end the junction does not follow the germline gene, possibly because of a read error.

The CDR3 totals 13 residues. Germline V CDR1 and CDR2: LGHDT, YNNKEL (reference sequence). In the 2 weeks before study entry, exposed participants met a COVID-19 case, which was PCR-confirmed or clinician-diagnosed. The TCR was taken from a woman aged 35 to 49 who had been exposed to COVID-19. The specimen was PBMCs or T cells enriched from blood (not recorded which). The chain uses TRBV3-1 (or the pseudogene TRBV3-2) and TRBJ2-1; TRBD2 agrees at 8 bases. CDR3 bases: TGTGCCAGCAGCCAAGGGGAAATCGGGAGGGCCATCTTC. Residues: CASSQGEIGRAIF.